This T cell receptor (beta chain) was profiled in a study of a mutant IDH1 vaccine in newly diagnosed glioma. Study in general: In some groups vaccination began 4-6 weeks post-radiotherapy; others received it with temozolomide.

Study-level findings and limits: Vaccine-induced immune responses occurred in roughly 94% of patients.

With respect to this clone: The antigen remains undetermined.

The repertoire was sequenced with immunoSEQ multiplex PCR; TCRdb's copy has only in-frame clones and lacks some. The sample includes about 54,000 clones, about 86% of them seen just once. As to time point: week 35, safety follow-up. Every vaccination contained 300 ug of the mutant IDH1 20-mer peptide and was paired with topical imiquimod. V lost 1 base to trimming and J lost 0 bases; unmatched junction nucleotides: 16. The CDR3 length is 20 residues. Germline CDR1 MNHEY, CDR2 SMNVEV (reference sequence). The sequencing here drew on PBMCs, taken from a glioma patient whose treatment included an IDH1 peptide vaccine. The rearrangement joins TRBV27 to TRBJ2-3; 7 positions match TRBD1. This clonotype originated in a man aged 35 to 55 with glioma. The CDR3 loop is CASSLYGDSRLRASTDTQYF. CDR3 DNA: TGTGCCAGCAGTTTATATGGGGACAGTAGACTACGTGCTAGCACAGATACGCAGTATTTT.